The sequence of this TCR beta chain was determined in a study of cytomegalovirus exposure and HLA in healthy donors. The PCR was carried out with 60 Vbeta primers and 13 Jbeta primers. Produced via immunoSEQ multiplex PCR; TCRdb's table is partial and in-frame only. The sample holds under 100,000 clones, roughly two thirds seen once. The sequence derives from a woman in her forties or fifties in good health and CMV-seropositive. The source material was PBMCs.

CDR3: CASSQVLSTDTQYF. CDR3 nucleotides: TGTGCCAGCAGCCAGGTTCTTAGCACAGATACGCAGTATTTT. The J gene is TRBJ2-3, the V gene TRBV5-6; D unresolved. CDR3 length: 14 residues. V was pared by 4 bases and J by 0 bases, with 9 bases between. The germline V gene has CDR1 SGHDT and CDR2 YYEEEE.